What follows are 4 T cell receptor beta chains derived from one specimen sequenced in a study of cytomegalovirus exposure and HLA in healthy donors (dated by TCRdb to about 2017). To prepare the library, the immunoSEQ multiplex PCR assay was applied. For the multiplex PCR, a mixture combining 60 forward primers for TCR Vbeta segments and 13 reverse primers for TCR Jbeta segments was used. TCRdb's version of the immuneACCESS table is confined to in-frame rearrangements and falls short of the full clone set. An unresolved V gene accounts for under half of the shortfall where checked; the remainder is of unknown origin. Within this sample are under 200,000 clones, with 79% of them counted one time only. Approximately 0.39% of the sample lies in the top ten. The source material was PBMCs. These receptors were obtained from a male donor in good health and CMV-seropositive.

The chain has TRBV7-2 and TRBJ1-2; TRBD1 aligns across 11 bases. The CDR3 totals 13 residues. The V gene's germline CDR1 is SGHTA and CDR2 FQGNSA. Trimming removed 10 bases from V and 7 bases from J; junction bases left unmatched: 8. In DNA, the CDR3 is TGTGCCAACGAGGACAGGGGGCGCGGTGGCTACACCTTC. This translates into CANEDRGRGGYTF.

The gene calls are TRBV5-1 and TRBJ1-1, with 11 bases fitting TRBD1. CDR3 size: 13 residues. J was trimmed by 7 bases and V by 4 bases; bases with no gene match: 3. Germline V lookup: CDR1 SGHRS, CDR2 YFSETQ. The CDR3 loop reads CASSPGTGGEAFF. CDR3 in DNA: TGCGCCAGCAGCCCAGGGACAGGGGGTGAAGCTTTCTTT.

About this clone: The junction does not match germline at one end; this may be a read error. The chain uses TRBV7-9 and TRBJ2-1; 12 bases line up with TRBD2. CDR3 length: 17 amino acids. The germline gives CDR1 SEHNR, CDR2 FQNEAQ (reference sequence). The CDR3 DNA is TGTTCCAGCAGCCCTTCGACTAGCGGGAGCTCCTACAATGAGCAGTTCTTC. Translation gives CSSSPSTSGSSYNEQFF. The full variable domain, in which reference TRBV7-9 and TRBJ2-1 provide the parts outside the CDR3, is DTGVSQNPRHKITKRGQNVTFRCDPISEHNRLYWYRQTLGQGPEFLTYFQNEAQLEKSRLLSDRFSAERPKGSFSTLEIQRTEQGDSAMYLCSSSPSTSGSSYNEQFFGPGTRLTVL.

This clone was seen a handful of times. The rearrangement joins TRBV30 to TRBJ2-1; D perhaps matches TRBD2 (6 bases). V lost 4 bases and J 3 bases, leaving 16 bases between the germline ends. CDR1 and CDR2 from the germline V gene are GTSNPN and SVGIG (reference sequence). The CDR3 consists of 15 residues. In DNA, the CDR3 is TGTGCCTGGACAATCGGAGGGAGTTTCTACAATGAGCAGTTCTTC. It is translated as CAWTIGGSFYNEQFF.